Detailed here is one T cell receptor beta chain. This sample was taken from a study of blood T cell repertoires in COVID-19. Study at large: Specimens from acute and convalescent COVID-19 originated in the United States, Italy and Spain.

Authors' analysis steps: From reference gene primer amplification, estimates of nucleated cell counts were derived. Sequencing used immunoSEQ multiplex PCR; TCRdb keeps in-frame clones, though not all of them. D and trimming were read from the DNA, whereas the V and J calls and clone size are those reported in that table. In the table there are about 210,000 clones, more than 75% of which are singletons. V was clipped by 1 base and J by 1 base, with 7 bases between them. The CDR3 has 14 residues. Germline CDR1 MGHRA, CDR2 YSYEKL. The sequence derives from a human donor in a cohort sampled during active COVID-19. What was sequenced was peripheral blood. The rearrangement links TRBV4-1 to TRBJ1-1; D remains ambiguous. DNA of the CDR3: TGCGCCAGCAGCCAAGCCCCGGGGAACACTGAAGCTTTCTTT. Residues: CASSQAPGNTEAFF.